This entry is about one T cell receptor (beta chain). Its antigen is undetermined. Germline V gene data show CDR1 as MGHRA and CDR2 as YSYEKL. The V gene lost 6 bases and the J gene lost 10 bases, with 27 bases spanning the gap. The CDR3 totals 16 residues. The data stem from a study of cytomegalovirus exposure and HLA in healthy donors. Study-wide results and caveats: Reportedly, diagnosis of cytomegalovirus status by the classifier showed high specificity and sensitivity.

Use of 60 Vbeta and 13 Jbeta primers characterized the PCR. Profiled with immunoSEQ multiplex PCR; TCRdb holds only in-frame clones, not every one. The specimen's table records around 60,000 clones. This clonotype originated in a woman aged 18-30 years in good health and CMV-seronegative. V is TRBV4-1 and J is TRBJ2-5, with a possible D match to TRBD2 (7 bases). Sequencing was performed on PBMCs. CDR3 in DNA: TGCGCCAGCAGTCGCCCCGAAGGGGGGGGGCCCCACGGCCAGTACTTC. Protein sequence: CASSRPEGGGPHGQYF.